One and the same sample provided the 17 T cell receptor beta chains below, sequenced in a study of regulatory and conventional T cells in RAG deficiency. Conventional CD4+ T cells were sorted from blood as CD25-low CD127-high cells. Assay used: immunoSEQ multiplex PCR; TCRdb lists only in-frame clones, some missing. The table lists some 23,000 clones, 85% to 95% of them singletons. These same records also appear under a second study, on regulatory T cells. From that report: The PCR used 52 TRBV and 13 TRBJ primers.

Source material: CD4+ T cells sorted from blood. The receptors originated from a human donor in good health.

In its sample, this clone was seen a few times. The chain joins TRBV11-2 to TRBJ1-1; D remains unclear. V was shortened by 3 bases and J by 6 bases, with 11 bases between the two germline ends. CDR3 length: 13 residues. CDR1 and CDR2 from the germline V gene are SGHAT and FQNNGV. In DNA form, the CDR3 reads TGTGCCAGCAGCTTTACGGGGTTCGCTGAAGCTTTCTTT. Translating gives CASSFTGFAEAFF.

The rearrangement links TRBV7-9 to TRBJ1-1, with a weak D call TRBD1 (6 bases). Germline V gene sequence: CDR1 SEHNR, CDR2 FQNEAQ (reference sequence). The CDR3 runs to 14 residues. V was trimmed by 5 bases and J by 1 base, leaving 11 bases between them. For the CDR3, the DNA is TGTGCCAGCAGCGTCCAGGGGTCGAACACTGAAGCTTTCTTT. As protein: CASSVQGSNTEAFF.

V is TRBV29-1 and J is TRBJ2-5; D call uncertain. This CDR3 comprises 12 residues. The germline V gene encodes CDR1 SQVTM and CDR2 ANQGSEA. Deletions cut 3 bases from V and 1 base from J, with 6 bases between. CDR3 region: CSVDWAQETQYF. In DNA form, the CDR3 reads TGCAGCGTTGACTGGGCCCAAGAGACCCAGTACTTC.

V is TRBV7-2 and J is TRBJ1-1; 10 bases agree with TRBD1. Germline CDR1 is SGHTA and CDR2 is FQGNSA. J lost 5 bases, V lost 5 bases, and 11 bases had no gene match. This CDR3 region has 16 residues. CDR3 bases: TGTGCCAGCAGCCGCCCGACAGGGGGCGGGAGAACTGAAGCTTTCTTT. This encodes CASSRPTGGGRTEAFF.

This rearrangement joins TRBV2 to TRBJ2-1, with D perhaps matching TRBD2 (6 bases). V lost 7 bases to trimming and J lost 7 bases, with 20 bases between them. The CDR3 loop spans 15 amino acids. In germline, CDR1 is SNHLY, CDR2 FYNNEI. This CDR3 is CASTSDAGLRNEQFF. CDR3 nucleotide sequence: TGTGCCAGCACCTCAGATGCGGGGCTTAGGAATGAGCAGTTCTTC.

The V call is TRBV9, the J call TRBJ1-4, with no clear D. The ends were cut back, 0 bases at V and 4 bases at J, with 10 bases in the middle. The V gene's germline CDR1 is SGDLS and CDR2 YYNGEE. This CDR3 is 15 amino acids long. CDR3 residues: CASSVAGRSNEKLFF. DNA of the CDR3: TGTGCCAGCAGCGTAGCTGGGAGGAGTAATGAAAAACTGTTTTTT. Full variable domain (missing parts from reference TRBV9 and TRBJ1-4): DSGVTQTPKHLITATGQRVTLRCSPRSGDLSVYWYQQSLDQGLQFLIQYYNGEERAKGNILERFSAQQFPDLHSELNLSSLELGDSALYFCASSVAGRSNEKLFFGSGTQLSVL.

This chain joins TRBV2 and TRBJ1-3; weak D call: TRBD1 (6 bases). There are 15 residues in the CDR3. Trimming took off 5 bases at V and 1 base at J, with 12 bases between the two ends. CDR1 and CDR2 from the germline V gene are SNHLY and FYNNEI. The DNA of the CDR3 is TGTGCCAGCAGTACAGGGATAGGATCTGGAAACACCATATATTTT. This gives the protein CASSTGIGSGNTIYF.

The chain combines TRBV10-1 with TRBJ1-2; no clear D. CDR1 and CDR2 from the germline V gene are WNHNN and SYGVQD (reference sequence). The V end was cut by 5 bases, the J end by 4 bases, with 41 bases between. CDR3 length: 23 amino acids. This chain's CDR3 is CASSITRRSRKTYGSRKTYGYTF. Written as DNA, the CDR3 is TGCGCCAGCAGTATAACCAGAAGATCGCGAAAGACCTATGGATCGCGAAAGACCTATGGCTACACCTTC.

The genes are TRBV7-9 and TRBJ2-1, with D maybe TRBD2 (6 bases). CDR3 length: 14 residues. Germline values: CDR1 SEHNR, CDR2 FQNEAQ (reference sequence). V dropped 1 base and J dropped 9 bases, with 13 bases sitting between them. CDR3 nucleotide sequence: TGTGCCAGCAGCTTAGAGACTAGAGGGACTGAGCAGTTCTTC. This encodes CASSLETRGTEQFF.

V is TRBV6-6 and J is TRBJ1-2; D gene ambiguous. Trimming took 2 bases from V and 14 from J, leaving 15 bases between them. Germline V lookup: CDR1 MNHNY, CDR2 SVGAGI (reference sequence). The CDR3 sequence is 12 residues long. In DNA form, the CDR3 reads TGTGCCAGCAGTTACAGGGAGGAGGCCCCAACCTTC. It translates to CASSYREEAPTF.

V and J are TRBV5-3 and TRBJ2-7; D perhaps matches TRBD2 (6 bases). TRBV5-3 is assigned to the ORF class and has an uncertain function. V lost 8 bases and J lost 2, with 20 bases in between. The CDR3 totals 15 residues. CDR3 amino acids: CASRKGWEVPYEQYF. CDR3 bases: TGTGCCAGCAGGAAAGGTTGGGAGGTTCCCTACGAGCAGTACTTC.

The J gene is TRBJ1-1, the V gene TRBV6-5; D may be TRBD1 (5 bases). V shed 6 bases and J shed 4 bases, with 6 bases lying between them. The germline CDR1 and CDR2 sequences are MNHEY and SVGAGI. The CDR3 is 11 residues long. CDR3 nucleotides: TGTGCCAGCAGAGACAGCACTGAAGCTTTCTTT. It translates to CASRDSTEAFF.

As DNA, the CDR3 is TGTGCCAGCAGCTCAGCCGGGACATCGTACCAAGAGACCCAGTACTTC. Translated: CASSSAGTSYQETQYF. This chain links TRBV5-8 with TRBJ2-5; D may be TRBD1 (6 bases). The CDR3 contains 16 residues. CDR1 and CDR2 (germline): SGHTS, YDEGEE. The ends were cut back, 3 bases at V and 0 bases at J, with 15 bases in the middle.

The chain combines TRBV7-6 with TRBJ2-2; D is uncertain. CDR1 is SGHVS, CDR2 FNYEAQ, per germline. V gave up 0 bases and J gave up 1 base, with 3 bases separating them. This CDR3 is built from 14 residues. The CDR3 reads CASSLAQNTGELFF. The DNA of the CDR3 is TGTGCCAGCAGCTTAGCTCAGAACACCGGGGAGCTGTTTTTT.

The J gene is TRBJ2-7, the V gene TRBV5-6; TRBD1 aligns across 7 bases. Trimming removed 1 base from V and 0 bases from J; junction bases left unmatched: 4. The CDR3 runs to 15 residues. CDR1 SGHDT and CDR2 YYEEEE come from the germline V gene. This CDR3 reads CASSLPGGASYEQYF. CDR3 sequence (DNA): TGTGCCAGCAGCTTGCCAGGGGGAGCCTCCTACGAGCAGTACTTC.

Remarks on this clone: One junction end disagrees with the germline gene, perhaps due to a read error. The V and J genes are TRBV7-9 and TRBJ1-2, with D unresolved. CDR1 and CDR2 from the germline V gene are SEHNR and FQNEAQ (reference sequence). This CDR3 has 14 amino acids. DNA for the CDR3: TGTACCAGCAGCTTAGCGGAGGTTCCCGTTGGCTACACCTTC. Its protein product is CTSSLAEVPVGYTF.

As to this clone: One end of the junction fails to match germline, which may point to a read error. This chain uses TRBV19 with TRBJ1-5; possible D gene TRBD1, 6 bases. The CDR3 spans 11 residues. Germline V lookup: CDR1 LNHDA, CDR2 SQIVND (reference sequence). The CDR3 nucleotides are TGTGCCAGTAGTCAACAGGGCCCCCAACATTTT. Amino acids: CASSQQGPQHF.